A single sample gave rise to the 23 T cell receptor beta chains below, sequenced in a study of blood T cell repertoires in COVID-19. Profiled with immunoSEQ multiplex PCR; TCRdb holds only in-frame clones, not every one. The repertoire holds 160,000 or so clones, with approximately 82% as singletons. Sequenced: PBMCs or T cells enriched from blood (not recorded which). The source of these receptors is a man aged 50-59 years who had recovered from COVID-19.

The V call is TRBV27, the J call TRBJ2-7; D possibly corresponds to TRBD1 (5 bases). The CDR3 is 14 amino acids. V shed 3 bases and J shed 3 bases, with 12 bases lying between them. From germline, CDR1 is MNHEY and CDR2 SMNVEV (reference sequence). CDR3 protein: CASSFVGHNYEQYF. The DNA for the CDR3 is TGTGCCAGCAGTTTCGTAGGACACAACTACGAGCAGTACTTC.

The V call is TRBV18, the J call TRBJ1-5; D not resolved. CDR1 KGHSH and CDR2 LQKENI come from the germline V gene. This CDR3 has 17 amino acids. Trimming removed 0 bases at V and 2 bases at J, with 14 bases between. CDR3: CASSPPGGSQGNQPQHF. Written as DNA, the CDR3 is TGTGCCAGCTCACCACCGGGAGGGTCTCAAGGCAATCAGCCCCAGCATTTT.

The chain links TRBV15 to TRBJ2-6; 10 positions agree with TRBD1. V shed 11 bases, J shed 4 bases, and the junction held 17 bases outside the gene matches. CDR3 length equals 18 residues. Germline CDR1 reads LNHNV; CDR2 reads YYDKDF (reference sequence). The CDR3 spells CAAETGGAHSRGANVLTF. The CDR3 nucleotides are TGTGCCGCCGAGACAGGGGGCGCCCATTCTCGGGGGGCCAACGTCCTGACTTTC. Full variable domain (outside the CDR3, taken from reference TRBV15 and TRBJ2-6): DAMVIQNPRYQVTQFGKPVTLSCSQTLNHNVMYWYQQKSSQAPKLLFHYYDKDFNNEADTPDNFQSRRPNTSFCFLDIRSPGLGDTAMYLCAAETGGAHSRGANVLTFGAGSRLTVL.

The rearrangement uses TRBV19 and TRBJ1-3, with D hard to call. V lost 9 bases and J lost 2, with 11 bases in between. The CDR3 length is 13 residues. Germline CDR1 LNHDA, CDR2 SQIVND (reference sequence). CDR3 sequence reads: CARLHTAGNTIYF. The CDR3 DNA reads as TGTGCCAGGCTTCATACGGCTGGAAACACCATATATTTT.

This chain links TRBV27 with TRBJ2-1; TRBD2 agrees at 8 bases. The CDR3 sequence is 15 residues long. Germline V gives CDR1 MNHEY, CDR2 SMNVEV (reference sequence). V shed 4 bases and J 4 bases; nucleotides not matched to a gene: 6. The CDR3 spells CASSSSAGGYNEQFF. In DNA form, the CDR3 reads TGTGCCAGCAGTTCTTCCGCGGGGGGATACAATGAGCAGTTCTTC.

The chain uses TRBV11-2 and TRBJ1-4; TRBD1 aligns across 9 bases. The germline CDR1 and CDR2 sequences are SGHAT and FQNNGV. Germline trimming cut 3 bases from V and 9 bases from J; bases unmatched to any gene: 5. The CDR3 is made up of 14 amino acids. CDR3 sequence (DNA): TGTGCCAGCAGCTTGGGACAGGGCGGGAAAAAACTGTTTTTT. This sequence encodes CASSLGQGGKKLFF.

V usage is TRBV19 and J usage is TRBJ2-2, with TRBD1 matching 8 bases. Trimming at V came to 4 bases and at J to 4 bases, leaving 11 bases not matched to a gene. Germline V lookup: CDR1 LNHDA, CDR2 SQIVND (reference sequence). There are 17 residues in the CDR3. The CDR3 DNA reads TGTGCCAGTAGTAGACAGACAGGGGTGAGAGGCACCGGGGAGCTGTTTTTT. Translation gives CASSRQTGVRGTGELFF.

This chain connects TRBV4-2 to TRBJ2-3; TRBD2 matches 9 bases. The CDR3 runs 16 residues. The V segment lost 0 bases and the J segment 1 base; nucleotides outside the gene matches: 2. Germline V gene data show CDR1 as LGHNA and CDR2 as YNFKEQ. As DNA, the CDR3 is TGTGCCAGCAGCCAAGATTTAGCGGGGGGCACAGATACGCAGTATTTT. Amino acids: CASSQDLAGGTDTQYF.

The chain couples TRBV19 to TRBJ1-4; 8 nucleotides line up with TRBD1. Germline V gene data show CDR1 as LNHDA and CDR2 as SQIVND (reference sequence). V lost 5 bases to trimming and J lost 3 bases; unmatched junction nucleotides: 2. There are 14 residues in the CDR3. The CDR3 DNA is TGTGCCAGTAGTTGGGACAGGCCTAATGAAAAACTGTTTTTT. As protein: CASSWDRPNEKLFF.

The rearrangement joins TRBV12-5 to TRBJ1-4, with a tentative D call TRBD1 (5 bases). From germline, CDR1 is LGHNT and CDR2 FRNRAP. The CDR3 length is 14 residues. The V and J ends lost 1 base and 5 bases respectively, with 8 bases between them. The CDR3 loop is CASGLGQGNEKLFF. CDR3 in DNA: TGTGCTAGTGGTTTGGGGCAGGGAAATGAAAAACTGTTTTTT.

The V call is TRBV3-1 (or the pseudogene TRBV3-2), the J call TRBJ1-5, with a weak D call TRBD1 (6 bases). Germline CDR1 LGHDT, CDR2 YNNKEL (reference sequence). This CDR3 is 14 amino acids long. V shed 4 bases and J shed 2 bases, with 9 bases lying between them. CDR3 in amino acids: CASSPGQRNQPQHF. CDR3 nucleotide sequence: TGTGCCAGCAGCCCCGGACAGCGCAATCAGCCCCAGCATTTT.

The rearrangement joins TRBV19 to TRBJ2-3; 7 bases line up with TRBD1. The CDR3 is made up of 15 amino acids. V was clipped by 5 bases and J by 2 bases; unmatched bases: 7. CDR1 and CDR2 (germline): LNHDA, SQIVND (reference sequence). The CDR3 DNA is TGTGCCAGTAGTCACCGGGACAGCGCCACAGATACGCAGTATTTT. As protein: CASSHRDSATDTQYF.

This sequence joins TRBV14 and TRBJ1-2; TRBD1 is a possible D gene (5 bases). Germline V gene sequence: CDR1 SGHDN, CDR2 FVKESK. CDR3 size: 15 residues. V lost 1 base to trimming and J lost 8 bases, with 17 bases between them. In nucleotides, the CDR3 is TGTGCCAGCAGCCAAGCAACAGGAGGGTTAGTGGGCTACACCTTC. Its protein is CASSQATGGLVGYTF.

This chain uses TRBV6-5 with TRBJ1-3; 7 positions match TRBD1. Looked up from germline, CDR1 is MNHEY and CDR2 is SVGAGI. With V trimmed by 5 bases and J by 3 bases, 4 bases remained unmatched. The CDR3 runs to 14 residues. CDR3 nucleotides: TGTGCCAGCAGTCAACAGGGGTTTGGAAACACCATATATTTT. Protein product: CASSQQGFGNTIYF.

The chain has TRBV7-2 and TRBJ1-6; TRBD1 matches 8 bases. Germline V CDR1 and CDR2: SGHTA, FQGNSA. Trimming at V came to 4 bases and at J to 7 bases, leaving 9 bases not matched to a gene. This CDR3 has 16 residues. The CDR3 sequence: CASSSERDRRNSPLHF. For the CDR3, the DNA is TGTGCCAGCAGCTCTGAGCGGGACAGGAGGAATTCACCCCTCCACTTT.

The chain couples TRBV18 to TRBJ1-5, with D possibly matching TRBD1 (6 bases). V was clipped by 3 bases and J by 4 bases, with 16 bases between them. The CDR3 spans 16 residues. From germline, CDR1 is KGHSH and CDR2 LQKENI. The CDR3 DNA reads as TGTGCCAGCTCACCGCAGAGACAGGCAAGGAATCAGCCCCAGCATTTT. Its translation is CASSPQRQARNQPQHF.

The gene calls are TRBV19 and TRBJ1-5; D is undetermined. The CDR3 sequence is 15 residues long. Germline assignment: CDR1 LNHDA and CDR2 SQIVND (reference sequence). The ends were cut back, 0 bases at V and 4 bases at J, with 10 bases in the middle. DNA of the CDR3: TGTGCCAGTAGTATAGACCGGGGATATAATCAGCCCCAGCATTTT. It is translated as CASSIDRGYNQPQHF.

This chain uses TRBV11-2 with TRBJ1-3, with TRBD1 matching over 7 bases. Germline CDR1 is SGHAT and CDR2 is FQNNGV. Trimming at V came to 3 bases and at J to 2 bases, leaving 7 bases not matched to a gene. The length of the CDR3 is 16 residues. CDR3: CASSLTGLGAGNTIYF. For the CDR3, the DNA is TGTGCCAGCAGCTTGACAGGGTTGGGAGCTGGAAACACCATATATTTT.

The CDR3 sequence is CASSTRHLYSNQPQHF. DNA of the CDR3: TGTGCCAGTAGTACCAGACACCTTTATAGCAATCAGCCCCAGCATTTT. The V call is TRBV19, the J call TRBJ1-5; no firm D call. CDR1 LNHDA and CDR2 SQIVND come from the germline V gene (reference sequence). V lost 4 bases, J lost 0 bases, and 13 bases lay in between. CDR3 length equals 16 residues.

V gene TRBV27 combines with J gene TRBJ2-1; 8 bases fit TRBD1. Germline CDR1 MNHEY, CDR2 SMNVEV (reference sequence). The trim removed 5 bases at V and 3 bases at J, leaving 9 bases unmatched. CDR3 length: 16 residues. The chain's CDR3 is CASSTSGGGLYNEQFF. CDR3 coding DNA: TGTGCCAGCAGTACCTCAGGGGGCGGGCTCTACAATGAGCAGTTCTTC.

This clone came up a few times. CDR3 amino acids: CASSSAGARGQPQHF. The DNA of the CDR3 is TGCGCCAGCAGCTCGGCGGGGGCAAGGGGTCAGCCCCAGCATTTT. The chain combines TRBV5-1 with TRBJ1-5, with D possibly matching TRBD1 (6 bases). The CDR3 is made up of 15 amino acids. V lost 3 bases, J lost 6 bases, and 16 bases lay in between. CDR1 SGHRS and CDR2 YFSETQ come from the germline V gene.

This rearrangement joins TRBV4-1 to TRBJ1-3, with a possible D match to TRBD1 (5 bases). The CDR3 loop spans 14 amino acids. Trimming removed 1 base from V and 6 bases from J, with 10 bases in between. The germline gives CDR1 MGHRA, CDR2 YSYEKL. CDR3 in amino acids: CASSQGETANTIYF. Written as DNA, the CDR3 is TGCGCCAGCAGCCAAGGTGAGACAGCAAACACCATATATTTT.

CDR3 DNA: TGTGCCACCAGCAGAGATAGCACAGCAAGGGGTGGCTACACCTTC. This sequence encodes CATSRDSTARGGYTF. V is TRBV15 and J is TRBJ1-2, with D tentatively TRBD1 (5 bases). CDR3 length equals 15 residues. The V end was cut by 0 bases, the J end by 7 bases, with 15 bases between. Germline-derived CDR1 and CDR2 are LNHNV and YYDKDF (reference sequence).